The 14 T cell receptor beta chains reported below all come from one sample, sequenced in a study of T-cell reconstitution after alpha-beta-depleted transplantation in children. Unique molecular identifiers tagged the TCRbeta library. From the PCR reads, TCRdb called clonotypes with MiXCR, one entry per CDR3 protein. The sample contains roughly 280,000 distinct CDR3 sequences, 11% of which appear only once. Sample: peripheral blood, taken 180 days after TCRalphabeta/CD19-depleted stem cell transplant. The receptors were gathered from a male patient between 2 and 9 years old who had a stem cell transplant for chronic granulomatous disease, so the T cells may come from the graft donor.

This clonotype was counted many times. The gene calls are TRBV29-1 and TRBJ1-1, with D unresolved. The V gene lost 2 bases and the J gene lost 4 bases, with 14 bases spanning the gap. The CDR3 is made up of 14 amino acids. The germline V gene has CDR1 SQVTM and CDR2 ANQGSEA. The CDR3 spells CSVELKGLVTEAFF. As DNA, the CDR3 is TGCAGCGTTGAACTGAAGGGCTTAGTCACTGAAGCTTTCTTT.

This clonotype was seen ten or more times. The CDR3 sequence: CSADRAVNTEAFF. For the CDR3, the DNA is TGCAGCGCCGACAGGGCTGTGAACACTGAAGCTTTCTTT. The chain couples TRBV29-1 to TRBJ1-1, with TRBD1 matching 7 bases. CDR1 and CDR2 from the germline V gene are SQVTM and ANQGSEA. Trimming at V came to 7 bases and at J to 0 bases, leaving 5 bases not matched to a gene. This CDR3 has 13 amino acids.

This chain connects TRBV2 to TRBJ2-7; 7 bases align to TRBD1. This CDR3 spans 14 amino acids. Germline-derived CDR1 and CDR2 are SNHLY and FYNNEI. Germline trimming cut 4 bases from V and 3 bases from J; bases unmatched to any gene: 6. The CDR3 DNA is TGTGCCAGCAGTGCTGGGACAGAGTGCTACGAGCAGTACTTC. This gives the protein CASSAGTECYEQYF.

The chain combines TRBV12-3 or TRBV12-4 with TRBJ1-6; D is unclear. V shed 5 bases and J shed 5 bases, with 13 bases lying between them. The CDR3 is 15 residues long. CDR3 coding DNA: TGTGCCAGCAGTCCAGAGACGACTAATAATTCACCCCTCCACTTT. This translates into CASSPETTNNSPLHF.

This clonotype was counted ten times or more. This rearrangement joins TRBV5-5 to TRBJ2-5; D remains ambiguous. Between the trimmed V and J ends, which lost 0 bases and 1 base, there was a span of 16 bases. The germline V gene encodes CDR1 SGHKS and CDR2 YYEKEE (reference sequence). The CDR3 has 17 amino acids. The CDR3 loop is CASSLAFKSWGQETQYF. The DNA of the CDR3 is TGTGCCAGCAGCTTGGCCTTCAAATCATGGGGCCAAGAGACCCAGTACTTC.

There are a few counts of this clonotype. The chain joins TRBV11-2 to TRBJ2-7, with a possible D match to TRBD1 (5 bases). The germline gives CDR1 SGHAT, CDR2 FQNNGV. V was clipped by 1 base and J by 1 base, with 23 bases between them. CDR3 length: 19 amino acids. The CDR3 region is CASSLGFLTASSRSYEQYF. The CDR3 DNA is TGTGCCAGCAGCTTAGGATTTCTGACAGCCAGTAGTCGGTCCTACGAGCAGTACTTC.

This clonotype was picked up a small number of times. The CDR3 is CASRKGASNQPQHF. Written as DNA, the CDR3 is TGTGCCAGTAGGAAGGGGGCAAGCAATCAGCCCCAGCATTTT. This chain uses TRBV19 with TRBJ1-5, with 7 nucleotides matching TRBD1. The CDR3 has 14 amino acids. Trimming took 6 bases from V and 1 from J; bases not matched to a gene: 3. The germline V gene has CDR1 LNHDA and CDR2 SQIVND (reference sequence).

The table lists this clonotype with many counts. For the CDR3, the DNA is TGTGCCAGTAGTAGCTGGGTGTATCAGCCCCAGCATTTT. This translates into CASSSWVYQPQHF. V usage is TRBV19 and J usage is TRBJ1-5; no clear D gene. Germline lookup yields CDR1 LNHDA and CDR2 SQIVND (reference sequence). The V end was cut by 4 bases, the J end by 5 bases, with 9 bases between. This CDR3 spans 13 amino acids.

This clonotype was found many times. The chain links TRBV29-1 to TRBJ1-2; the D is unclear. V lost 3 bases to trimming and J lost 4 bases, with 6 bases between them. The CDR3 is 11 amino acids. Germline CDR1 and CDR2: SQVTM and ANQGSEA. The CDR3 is CSVDGFYGYTF. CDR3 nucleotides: TGCAGCGTTGACGGCTTCTATGGCTACACCTTC. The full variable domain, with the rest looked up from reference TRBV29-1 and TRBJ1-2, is SAVISQKPSRDICQRGTSLTIQCQVDSQVTMMFWYRQQPGQSLTLIATANQGSEATYESGFVIDKFPISRPNLTFSTLTVSNMSPEDSSIYLCSVDGFYGYTFGSGTRLTVV.

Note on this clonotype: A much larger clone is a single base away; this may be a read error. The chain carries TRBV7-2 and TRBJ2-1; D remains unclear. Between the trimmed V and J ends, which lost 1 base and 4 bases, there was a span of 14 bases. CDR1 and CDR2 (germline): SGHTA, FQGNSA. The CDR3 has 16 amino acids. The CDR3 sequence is CASSLVSGVRYNEQFF. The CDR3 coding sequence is TGTGCCAGCAGCTTAGTATCTGGGGTCCGTTACAATGAGCAGTTCTTC.

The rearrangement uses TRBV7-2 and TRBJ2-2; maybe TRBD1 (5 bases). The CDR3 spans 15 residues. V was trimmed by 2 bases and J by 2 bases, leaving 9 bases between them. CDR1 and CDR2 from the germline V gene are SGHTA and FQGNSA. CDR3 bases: TGTGCCAGCAGCTTAAAAAGGGGAAACACCGGGGAGCTGTTTTTT. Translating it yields CASSLKRGNTGELFF.

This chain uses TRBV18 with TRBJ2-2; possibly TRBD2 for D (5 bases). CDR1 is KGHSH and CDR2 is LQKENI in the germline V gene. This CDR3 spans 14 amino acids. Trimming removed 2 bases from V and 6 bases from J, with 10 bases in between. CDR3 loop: CASSPWGESGELFF. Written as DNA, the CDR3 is TGTGCCAGCTCACCATGGGGAGAATCCGGGGAGCTGTTTTTT.

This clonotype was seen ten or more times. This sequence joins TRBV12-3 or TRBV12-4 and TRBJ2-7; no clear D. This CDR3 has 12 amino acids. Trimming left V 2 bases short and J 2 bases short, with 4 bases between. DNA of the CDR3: TGTGCCAGCAGTTTAAGCGCCTACGAGCAGTACTTC. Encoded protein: CASSLSAYEQYF.

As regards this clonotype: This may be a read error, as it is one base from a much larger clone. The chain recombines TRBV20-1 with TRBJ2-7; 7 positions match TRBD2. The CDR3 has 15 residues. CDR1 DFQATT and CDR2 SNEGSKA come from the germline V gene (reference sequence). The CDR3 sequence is CSAYSGGSGSYEQSF. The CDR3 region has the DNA TGCAGTGCTTACTCCGGCGGGAGCGGGTCCTACGAGCAGTCCTTC.